These 3 T cell receptor beta chains share one sample of origin, sequenced in a study of blood T cell repertoires in COVID-19. Profiling relied on immunoSEQ multiplex PCR, and the TCRdb table lists in-frame clones only, not all of them. The sample has about 180,000 clones, approximately 90% seen once. The sample comprised peripheral blood. These TCRs come from a woman in her twenties or thirties with active or convalescent COVID-19.

The V call is TRBV4-1, the J call TRBJ2-1; a possible D gene is TRBD2 (5 bases). Trimming took 0 bases from V and 4 from J, leaving 10 bases between them. Germline values: CDR1 MGHRA, CDR2 YSYEKL. This CDR3 is 15 amino acids long. The CDR3 DNA reads TGCGCCAGCAGCCAAGAGCGGGCCCTATACAATGAGCAGTTCTTC. Translating it yields CASSQERALYNEQFF.

The chain links TRBV18 to TRBJ1-5; TRBD1 matches 10 bases. CDR3 length: 17 amino acids. Germline V lookup: CDR1 KGHSH, CDR2 LQKENI. V trimming: 1 base; J trimming: 2 bases; junction bases outside the gene matches: 5. Written as DNA, the CDR3 is TGTGCCAGCTCACCACAAGAGACAGGGGGCGGCAATCAGCCCCAGCATTTT. Residues: CASSPQETGGGNQPQHF. Drawing the rest from reference TRBV18 and TRBJ1-5, the complete variable domain is NAGVMQNPRHLVRRRGQEARLRCSPMKGHSHVYWYRQLPEEGLKFMVYLQKENIIDESGMPKERFSAEFPKEGPSILRIQQVVRGDSAAYFCASSPQETGGGNQPQHFGDGTRLSIL.

The V and J genes are TRBV6-5 and TRBJ1-6; a weak D match, TRBD1 (6 bases). V was clipped by 6 bases and J by 7 bases, with 13 bases between them. This CDR3 has 14 amino acids. CDR1 MNHEY and CDR2 SVGAGI come from the germline V gene. CDR3 protein: CASRLQGLNSPLHF. DNA of the CDR3: TGTGCCAGCAGATTACAGGGCTTGAATTCACCCCTCCACTTT.